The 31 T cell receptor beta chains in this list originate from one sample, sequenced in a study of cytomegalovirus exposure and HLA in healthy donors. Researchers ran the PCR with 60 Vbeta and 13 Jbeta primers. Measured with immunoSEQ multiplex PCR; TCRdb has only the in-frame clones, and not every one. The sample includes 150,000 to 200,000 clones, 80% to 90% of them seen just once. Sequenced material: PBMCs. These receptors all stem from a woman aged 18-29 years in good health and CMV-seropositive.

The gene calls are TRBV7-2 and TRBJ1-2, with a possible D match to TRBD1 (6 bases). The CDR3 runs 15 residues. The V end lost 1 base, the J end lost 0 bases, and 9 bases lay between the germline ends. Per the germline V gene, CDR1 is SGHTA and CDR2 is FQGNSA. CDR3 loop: CASSLVQGTNYGYTF. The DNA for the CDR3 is TGTGCCAGCAGCTTAGTACAGGGTACTAACTATGGCTACACCTTC.

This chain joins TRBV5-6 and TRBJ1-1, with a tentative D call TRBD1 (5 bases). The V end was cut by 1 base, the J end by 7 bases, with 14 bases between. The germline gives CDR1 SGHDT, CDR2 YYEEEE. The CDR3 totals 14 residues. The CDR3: CASSLRRDGYEAFF. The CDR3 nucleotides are TGTGCCAGCAGCTTGCGCAGGGATGGGTATGAAGCTTTCTTT.

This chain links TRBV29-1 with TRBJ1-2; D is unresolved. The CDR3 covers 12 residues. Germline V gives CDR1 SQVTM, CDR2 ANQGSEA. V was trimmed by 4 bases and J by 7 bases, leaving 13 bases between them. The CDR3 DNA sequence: TGCAGCGTTGGCGGTTTTTCGGGTGGCTACACCTTC. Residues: CSVGGFSGGYTF.

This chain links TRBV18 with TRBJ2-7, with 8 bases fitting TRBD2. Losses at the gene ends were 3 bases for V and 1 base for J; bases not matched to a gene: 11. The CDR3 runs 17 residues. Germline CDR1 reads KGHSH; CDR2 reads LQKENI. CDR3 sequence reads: CASSPQSGRGLSYEQYF. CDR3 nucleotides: TGTGCCAGCTCACCTCAGTCCGGGAGGGGACTTTCCTACGAGCAGTACTTC.

In DNA, the CDR3 is TGTGCCAGCAGCTTGACAGCGGGGGGCCGAAGAAACTACAATGAGCAGTTCTTC. Translated: CASSLTAGGRRNYNEQFF. This chain links TRBV5-6 with TRBJ2-1, with 9 nucleotides matching TRBD2. Losses at the gene ends were 1 base for V and 3 bases for J; bases not matched to a gene: 11. Germline loops: CDR1 SGHDT, CDR2 YYEEEE. CDR3 length equals 18 residues. Supplemented by reference TRBV5-6 and TRBJ2-1, the full variable domain reads DAGVTQSPTHLIKTRGQQVTLRCSPKSGHDTVSWYQQALGQGPQFIFQYYEEEERQRGNFPDRFSGHQFPNYSSELNVNALLLGDSALYLCASSLTAGGRRNYNEQFFGPGTRLTVL.

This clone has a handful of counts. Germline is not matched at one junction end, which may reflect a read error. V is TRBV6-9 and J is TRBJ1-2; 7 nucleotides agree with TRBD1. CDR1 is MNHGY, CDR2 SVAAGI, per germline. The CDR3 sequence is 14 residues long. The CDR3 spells CASIYLDREDGYTF. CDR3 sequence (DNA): TGTGCCAGCATTTATCTCGACAGGGAAGATGGCTACACCTTC.

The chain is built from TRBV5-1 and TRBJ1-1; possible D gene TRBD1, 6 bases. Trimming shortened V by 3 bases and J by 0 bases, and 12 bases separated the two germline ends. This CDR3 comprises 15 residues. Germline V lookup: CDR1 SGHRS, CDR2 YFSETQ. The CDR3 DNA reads TGCGCCAGCAGCTCAATACAGGGTTTGAACACTGAAGCTTTCTTT. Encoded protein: CASSSIQGLNTEAFF.

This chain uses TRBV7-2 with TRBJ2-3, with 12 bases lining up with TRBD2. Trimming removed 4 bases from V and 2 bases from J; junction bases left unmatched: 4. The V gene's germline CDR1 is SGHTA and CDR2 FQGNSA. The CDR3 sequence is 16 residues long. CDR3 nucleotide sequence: TGTGCCAGCAGCTCTGGACTAGCGGGGCACACAGATACGCAGTATTTT. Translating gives CASSSGLAGHTDTQYF.

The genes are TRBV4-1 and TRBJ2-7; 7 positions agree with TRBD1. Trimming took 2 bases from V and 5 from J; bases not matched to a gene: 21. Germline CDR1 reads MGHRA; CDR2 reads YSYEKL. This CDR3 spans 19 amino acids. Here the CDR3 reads CASSQRRQGRELLGDEQYF. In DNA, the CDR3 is TGCGCCAGCAGCCAACGAAGACAGGGAAGGGAATTGCTAGGTGACGAGCAGTACTTC.

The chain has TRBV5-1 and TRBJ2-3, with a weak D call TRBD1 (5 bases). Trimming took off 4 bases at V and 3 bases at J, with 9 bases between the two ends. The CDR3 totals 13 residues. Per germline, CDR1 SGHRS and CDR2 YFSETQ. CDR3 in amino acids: CASSVDITDTQYF. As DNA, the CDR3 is TGCGCCAGCAGCGTGGACATTACAGATACGCAGTATTTT.

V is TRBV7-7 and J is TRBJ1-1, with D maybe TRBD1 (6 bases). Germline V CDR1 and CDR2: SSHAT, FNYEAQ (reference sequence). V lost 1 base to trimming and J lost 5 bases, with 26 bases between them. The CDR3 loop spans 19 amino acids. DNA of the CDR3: TGTGCCAGCAGCTTAGAATTCACCGGGGGGCTTTGTGGTGAAACTGAAGCTTTCTTT. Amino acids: CASSLEFTGGLCGETEAFF.

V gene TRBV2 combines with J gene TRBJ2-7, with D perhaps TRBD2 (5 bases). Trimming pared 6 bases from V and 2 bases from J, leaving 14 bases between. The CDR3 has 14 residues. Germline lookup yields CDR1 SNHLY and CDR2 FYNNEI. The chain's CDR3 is CASSPESRAYEQYF. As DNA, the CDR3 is TGTGCCAGCAGCCCCGAGTCGAGGGCCTACGAGCAGTACTTC.

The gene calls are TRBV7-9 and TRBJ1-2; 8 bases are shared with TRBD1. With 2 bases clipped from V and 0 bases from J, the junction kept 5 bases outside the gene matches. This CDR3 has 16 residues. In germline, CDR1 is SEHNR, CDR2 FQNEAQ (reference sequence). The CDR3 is CASSLNRQGPNYGYTF. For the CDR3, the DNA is TGTGCCAGCAGCTTAAACAGACAGGGGCCTAACTATGGCTACACCTTC.

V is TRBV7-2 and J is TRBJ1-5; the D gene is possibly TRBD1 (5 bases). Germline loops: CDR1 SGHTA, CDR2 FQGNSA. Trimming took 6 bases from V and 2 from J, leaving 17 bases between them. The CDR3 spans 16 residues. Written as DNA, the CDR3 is TGTGCCAGCAGTACCGGTTGGGGGGGTGGCAATCAGCCCCAGCATTTT. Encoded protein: CASSTGWGGGNQPQHF.

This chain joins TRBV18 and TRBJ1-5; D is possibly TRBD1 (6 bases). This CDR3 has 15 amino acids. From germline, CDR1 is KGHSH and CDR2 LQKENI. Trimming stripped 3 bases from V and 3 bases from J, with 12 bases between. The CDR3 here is CASSPLTGTNQPQHF. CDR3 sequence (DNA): TGTGCCAGCTCACCCCTGACAGGTACCAATCAGCCCCAGCATTTT.

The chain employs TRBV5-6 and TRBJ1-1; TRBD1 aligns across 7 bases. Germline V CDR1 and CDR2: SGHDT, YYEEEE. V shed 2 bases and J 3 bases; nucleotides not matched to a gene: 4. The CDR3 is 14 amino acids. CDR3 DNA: TGTGCCAGCAGCTTCGGACAGGTGGACACTGAAGCTTTCTTT. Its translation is CASSFGQVDTEAFF.

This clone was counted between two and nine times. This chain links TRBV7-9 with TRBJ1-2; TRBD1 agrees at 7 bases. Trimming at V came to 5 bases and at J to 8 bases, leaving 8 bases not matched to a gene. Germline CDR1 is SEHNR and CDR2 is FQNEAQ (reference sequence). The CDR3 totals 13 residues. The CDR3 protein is CASSRGGAGGYTF. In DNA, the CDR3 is TGTGCCAGCAGCCGAGGGGGCGCGGGAGGCTACACCTTC. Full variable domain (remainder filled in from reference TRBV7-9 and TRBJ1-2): DTGVSQNPRHKITKRGQNVTFRCDPISEHNRLYWYRQTLGQGPEFLTYFQNEAQLEKSRLLSDRFSAERPKGSFSTLEIQRTEQGDSAMYLCASSRGGAGGYTFGSGTRLTVV.

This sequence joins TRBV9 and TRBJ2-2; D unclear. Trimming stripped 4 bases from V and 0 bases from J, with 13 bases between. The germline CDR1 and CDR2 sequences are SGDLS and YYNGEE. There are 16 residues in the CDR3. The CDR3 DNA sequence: TGTGCCAGCAGCCCTCGCCCGAGTACGAACACCGGGGAGCTGTTTTTT. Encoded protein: CASSPRPSTNTGELFF.

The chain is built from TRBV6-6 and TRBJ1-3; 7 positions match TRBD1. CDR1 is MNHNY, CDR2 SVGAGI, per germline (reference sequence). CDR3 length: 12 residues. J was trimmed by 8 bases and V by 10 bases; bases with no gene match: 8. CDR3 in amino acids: CATRGQQDTIYF. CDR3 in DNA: TGTGCCACCAGGGGACAGCAGGACACCATATATTTT.

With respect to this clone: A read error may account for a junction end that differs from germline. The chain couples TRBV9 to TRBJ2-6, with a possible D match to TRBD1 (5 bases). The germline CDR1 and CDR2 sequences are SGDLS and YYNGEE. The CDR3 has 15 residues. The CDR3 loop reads CASSGYGSGANGLTF. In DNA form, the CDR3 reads TGTGCCAGCAGCGGGTACGGCTCTGGGGCCAACGGCCTGACTTTC.

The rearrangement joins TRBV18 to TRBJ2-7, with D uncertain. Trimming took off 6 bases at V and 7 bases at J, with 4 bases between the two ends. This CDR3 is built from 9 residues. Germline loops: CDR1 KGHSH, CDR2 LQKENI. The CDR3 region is CASSKEQYF. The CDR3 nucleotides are TGTGCCAGCTCCAAAGAGCAGTACTTC. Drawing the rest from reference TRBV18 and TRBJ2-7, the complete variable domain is NAGVMQNPRHLVRRRGQEARLRCSPMKGHSHVYWYRQLPEEGLKFMVYLQKENIIDESGMPKERFSAEFPKEGPSILRIQQVVRGDSAAYFCASSKEQYFGPGTRLTVT.

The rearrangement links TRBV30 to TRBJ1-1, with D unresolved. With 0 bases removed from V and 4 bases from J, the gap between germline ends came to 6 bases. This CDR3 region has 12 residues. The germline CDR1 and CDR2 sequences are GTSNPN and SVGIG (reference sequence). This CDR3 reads CAWSVRSTEAFF. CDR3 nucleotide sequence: TGTGCCTGGAGTGTCAGAAGCACTGAAGCTTTCTTT.

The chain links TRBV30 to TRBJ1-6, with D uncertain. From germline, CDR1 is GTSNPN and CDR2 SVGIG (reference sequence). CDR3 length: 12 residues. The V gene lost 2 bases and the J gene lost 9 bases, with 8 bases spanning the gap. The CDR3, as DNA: TGTGCCTGGAGTAGCGGGGTTTCACCCCTCCACTTT. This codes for CAWSSGVSPLHF.

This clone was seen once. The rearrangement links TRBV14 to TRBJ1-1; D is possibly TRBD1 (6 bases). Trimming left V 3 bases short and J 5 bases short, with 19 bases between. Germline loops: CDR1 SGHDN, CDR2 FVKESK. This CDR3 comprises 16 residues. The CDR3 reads CASSQNRVMVGTEAFF. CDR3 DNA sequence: TGTGCCAGCAGCCAGAACAGGGTTATGGTGGGAACTGAAGCTTTCTTT. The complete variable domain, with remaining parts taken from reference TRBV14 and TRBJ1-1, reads EAGVTQFPSHSVIEKGQTVTLRCDPISGHDNLYWYRRVMGKEIKFLLHFVKESKQDESGMPNNRFLAERTGGTYSTLKVQPAELEDSGVYFCASSQNRVMVGTEAFFGQGTRLTVV.

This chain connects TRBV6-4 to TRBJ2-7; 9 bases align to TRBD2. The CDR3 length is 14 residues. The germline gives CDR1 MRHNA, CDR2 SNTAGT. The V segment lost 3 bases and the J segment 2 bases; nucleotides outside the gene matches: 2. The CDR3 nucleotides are TGTGCCAGCAGTGAGGGCGGGGGGGCCTACGAGCAGTACTTC. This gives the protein CASSEGGGAYEQYF.

Here the CDR3 DNA reads TGCGCCAGCAGCCCTCGGGACACAAACTATGGCTACACCTTC. Its protein is CASSPRDTNYGYTF. This chain uses TRBV5-1 with TRBJ1-2, with D possibly being TRBD1 (6 bases). Germline CDR1 SGHRS, CDR2 YFSETQ. The CDR3 sequence is 14 residues long. The germline V and J ends were trimmed by 4 bases and 2 bases, with 12 bases remaining between them. Full variable domain (outside the CDR3, taken from reference TRBV5-1 and TRBJ1-2): KAGVTQTPRYLIKTRGQQVTLSCSPISGHRSVSWYQQTPGQGLQFLFEYFSETQRNKGNFPGRFSGRQFSNSRSEMNVSTLELGDSALYLCASSPRDTNYGYTFGSGTRLTVV.

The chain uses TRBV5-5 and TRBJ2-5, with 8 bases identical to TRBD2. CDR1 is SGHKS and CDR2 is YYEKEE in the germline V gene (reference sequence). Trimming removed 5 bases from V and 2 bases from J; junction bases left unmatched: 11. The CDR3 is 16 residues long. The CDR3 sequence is CASSFWAGGPQETQYF. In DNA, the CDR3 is TGTGCCAGCAGTTTCTGGGCGGGGGGACCTCAAGAGACCCAGTACTTC.

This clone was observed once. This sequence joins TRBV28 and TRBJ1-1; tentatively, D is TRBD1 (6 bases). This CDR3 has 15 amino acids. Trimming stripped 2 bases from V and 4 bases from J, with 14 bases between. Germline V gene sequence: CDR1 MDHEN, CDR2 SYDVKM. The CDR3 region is CASSLPQGRGTEAFF. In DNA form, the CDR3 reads TGTGCCAGCAGTTTACCCCAGGGGCGCGGCACTGAAGCTTTCTTT.

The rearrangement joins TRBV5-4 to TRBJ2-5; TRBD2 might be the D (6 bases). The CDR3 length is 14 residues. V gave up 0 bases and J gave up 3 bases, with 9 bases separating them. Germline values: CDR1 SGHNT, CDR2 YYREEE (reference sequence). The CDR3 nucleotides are TGTGCCAGCAGCTTGGATGGAGGGGAAGAGACCCAGTACTTC. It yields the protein CASSLDGGEETQYF.

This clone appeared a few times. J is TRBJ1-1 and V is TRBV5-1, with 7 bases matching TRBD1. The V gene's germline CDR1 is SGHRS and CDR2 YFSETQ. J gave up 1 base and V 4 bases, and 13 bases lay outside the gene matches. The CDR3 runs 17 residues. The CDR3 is CASSKGFFGQENTEAFF. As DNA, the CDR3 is TGCGCCAGCAGCAAGGGGTTCTTCGGACAGGAGAACACTGAAGCTTTCTTT.

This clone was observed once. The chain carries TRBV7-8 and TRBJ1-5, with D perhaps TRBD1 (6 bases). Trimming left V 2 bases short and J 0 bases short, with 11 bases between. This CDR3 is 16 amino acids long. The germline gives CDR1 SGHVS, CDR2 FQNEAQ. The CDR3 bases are TGTGCCAGCAGCTTAAGGTACAGGGATAGCAATCAGCCCCAGCATTTT. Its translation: CASSLRYRDSNQPQHF.